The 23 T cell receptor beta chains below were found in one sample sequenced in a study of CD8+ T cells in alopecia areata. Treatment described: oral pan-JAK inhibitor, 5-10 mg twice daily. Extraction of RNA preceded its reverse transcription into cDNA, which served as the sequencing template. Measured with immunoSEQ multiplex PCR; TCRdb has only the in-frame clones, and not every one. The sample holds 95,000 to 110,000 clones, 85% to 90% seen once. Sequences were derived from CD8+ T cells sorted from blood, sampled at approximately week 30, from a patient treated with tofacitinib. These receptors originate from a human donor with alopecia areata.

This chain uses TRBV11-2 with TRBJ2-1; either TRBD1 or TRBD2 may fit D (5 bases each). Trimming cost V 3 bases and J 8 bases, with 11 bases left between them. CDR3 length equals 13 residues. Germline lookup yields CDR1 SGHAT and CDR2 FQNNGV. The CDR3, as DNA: TGTGCCAGCAGCTTTAGGGGAGTAGATGAGCAGTTCTTC. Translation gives CASSFRGVDEQFF.

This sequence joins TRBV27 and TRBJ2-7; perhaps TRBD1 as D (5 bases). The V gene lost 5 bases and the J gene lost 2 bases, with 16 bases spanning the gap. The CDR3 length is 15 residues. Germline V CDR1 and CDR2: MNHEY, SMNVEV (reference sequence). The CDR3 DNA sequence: TGTGCCAGCAGTACGCCCGTGAAGGGGACCTACGAGCAGTACTTC. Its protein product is CASSTPVKGTYEQYF.

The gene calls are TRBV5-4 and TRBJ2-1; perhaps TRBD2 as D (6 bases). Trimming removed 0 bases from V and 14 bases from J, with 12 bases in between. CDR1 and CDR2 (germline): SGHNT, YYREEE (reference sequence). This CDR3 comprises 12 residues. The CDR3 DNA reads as TGTGCCAGCAGCTTGGGCGGGGAAGAGAAGTTCTTC. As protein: CASSLGGEEKFF.

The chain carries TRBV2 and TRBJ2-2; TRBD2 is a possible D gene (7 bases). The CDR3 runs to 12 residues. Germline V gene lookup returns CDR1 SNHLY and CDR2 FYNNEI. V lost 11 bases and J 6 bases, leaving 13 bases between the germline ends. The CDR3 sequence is CARRGPSGELFF. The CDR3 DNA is TGTGCCCGGCGGGGGCCTTCCGGGGAGCTGTTTTTT.

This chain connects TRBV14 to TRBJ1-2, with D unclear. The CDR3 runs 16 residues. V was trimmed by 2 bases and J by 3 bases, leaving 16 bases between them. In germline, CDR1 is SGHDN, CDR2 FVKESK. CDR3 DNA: TGTGCCAGCAGCCAACTCTCCACGGCGGGATACTATGGCTACACCTTC. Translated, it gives CASSQLSTAGYYGYTF.

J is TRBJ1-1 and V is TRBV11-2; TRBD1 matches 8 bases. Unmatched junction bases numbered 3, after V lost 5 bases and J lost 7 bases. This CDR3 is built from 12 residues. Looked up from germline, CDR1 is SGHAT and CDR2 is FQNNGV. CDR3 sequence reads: CASSRGTGEAFF. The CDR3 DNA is TGTGCCAGCAGCCGCGGGACAGGTGAAGCTTTCTTT. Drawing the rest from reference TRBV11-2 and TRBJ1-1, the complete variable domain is EAGVAQSPRYKIIEKRQSVAFWCNPISGHATLYWYQQILGQGPKLLIQFQNNGVVDDSQLPKDRFSAERLKGVDSTLKIQPAKLEDSAVYLCASSRGTGEAFFGQGTRLTVV.

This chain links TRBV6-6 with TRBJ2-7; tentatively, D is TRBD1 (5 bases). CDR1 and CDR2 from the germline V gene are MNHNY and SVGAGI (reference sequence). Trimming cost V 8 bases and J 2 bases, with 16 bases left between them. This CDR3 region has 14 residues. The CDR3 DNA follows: TGTGCCAGCCAGTTACAGGACGGAACCTACGAGCAGTACTTC. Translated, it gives CASQLQDGTYEQYF.

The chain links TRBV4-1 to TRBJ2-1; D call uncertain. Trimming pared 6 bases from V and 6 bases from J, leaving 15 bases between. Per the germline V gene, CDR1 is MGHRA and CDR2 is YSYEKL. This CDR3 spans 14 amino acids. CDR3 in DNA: TGCGCCAGCAGTCCCACTCTTTGGATCAATGAGCAGTTCTTC. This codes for CASSPTLWINEQFF.

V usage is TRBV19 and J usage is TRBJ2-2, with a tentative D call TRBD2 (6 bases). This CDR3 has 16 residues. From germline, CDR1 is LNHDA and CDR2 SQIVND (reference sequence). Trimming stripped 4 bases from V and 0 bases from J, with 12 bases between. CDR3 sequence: CASSNRGLSNTGELFF. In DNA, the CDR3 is TGTGCCAGTAGTAATCGGGGACTCTCGAACACCGGGGAGCTGTTTTTT.

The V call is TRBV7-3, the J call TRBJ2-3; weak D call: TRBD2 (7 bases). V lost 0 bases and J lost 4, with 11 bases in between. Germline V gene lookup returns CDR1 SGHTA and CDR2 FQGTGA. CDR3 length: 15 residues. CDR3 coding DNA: TGTGCCAGCAGCTTAACGCTAGGGGGGGCAGATACGCAGTATTTT. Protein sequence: CASSLTLGGADTQYF.

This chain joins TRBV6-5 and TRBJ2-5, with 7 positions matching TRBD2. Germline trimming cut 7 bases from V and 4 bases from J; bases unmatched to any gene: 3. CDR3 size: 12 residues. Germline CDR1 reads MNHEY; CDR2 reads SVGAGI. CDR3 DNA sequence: TGTGCCAGCATCGGCGGGGGAGAGACCCAGTACTTC. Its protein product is CASIGGGETQYF.

This chain's CDR3 is CASSLEGVHRQETQYF. The CDR3 DNA reads as TGCGCCAGCAGCTTGGAAGGGGTACATAGGCAAGAGACCCAGTACTTC. This sequence joins TRBV5-1 and TRBJ2-5; perhaps TRBD1 as D (5 bases). Germline V gene data show CDR1 as SGHRS and CDR2 as YFSETQ. The CDR3 totals 16 residues. V lost 0 bases to trimming and J lost 2 bases, with 14 bases between them.

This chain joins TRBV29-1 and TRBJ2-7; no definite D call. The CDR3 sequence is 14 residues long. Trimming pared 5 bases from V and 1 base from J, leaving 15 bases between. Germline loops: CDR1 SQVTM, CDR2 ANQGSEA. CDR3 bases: TGCAGCGTTCACGCTTCTGGCAGGTCCTACGAGCAGTACTTC. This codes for CSVHASGRSYEQYF.

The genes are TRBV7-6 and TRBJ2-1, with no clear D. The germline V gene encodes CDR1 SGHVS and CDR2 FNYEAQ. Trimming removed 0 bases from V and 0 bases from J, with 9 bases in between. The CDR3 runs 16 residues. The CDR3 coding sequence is TGTGCCAGCAGCTTAGCCCTAGATATCTCCTACAATGAGCAGTTCTTC. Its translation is CASSLALDISYNEQFF.

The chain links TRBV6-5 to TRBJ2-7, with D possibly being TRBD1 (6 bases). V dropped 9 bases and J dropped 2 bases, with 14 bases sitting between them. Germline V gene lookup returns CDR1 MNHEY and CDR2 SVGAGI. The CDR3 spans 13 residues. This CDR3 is CASATGSPYEQYF. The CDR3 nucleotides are TGTGCCAGTGCTACAGGGTCACCCTACGAGCAGTACTTC.

The CDR3 region has the DNA TGCGCCAGCACCCTGACTAGCGGCTCCTACAATGAGCAGTTCTTC. Its translation is CASTLTSGSYNEQFF. V is TRBV5-1 and J is TRBJ2-1, with 9 bases identical to TRBD2. Germline CDR1 reads SGHRS; CDR2 reads YFSETQ. This CDR3 comprises 15 residues. Trimming removed 6 bases from V and 0 bases from J; junction bases left unmatched: 4.

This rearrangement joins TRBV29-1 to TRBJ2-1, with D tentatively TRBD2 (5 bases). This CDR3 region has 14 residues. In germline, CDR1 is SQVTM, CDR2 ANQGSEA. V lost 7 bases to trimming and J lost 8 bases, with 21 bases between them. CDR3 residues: CSASPRANGDEQFF. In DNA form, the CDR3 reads TGCAGCGCCTCGCCAAGAGCCAACGGGGATGAGCAGTTCTTC.

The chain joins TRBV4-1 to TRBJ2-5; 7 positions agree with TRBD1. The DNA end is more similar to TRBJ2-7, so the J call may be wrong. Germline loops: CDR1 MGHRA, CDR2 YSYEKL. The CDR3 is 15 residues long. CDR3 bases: TGCGCCAGCAGCCCCCAGACAGGGACGACCTACGAGCAGTACTTC. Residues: CASSPQTGTTYEQYF.

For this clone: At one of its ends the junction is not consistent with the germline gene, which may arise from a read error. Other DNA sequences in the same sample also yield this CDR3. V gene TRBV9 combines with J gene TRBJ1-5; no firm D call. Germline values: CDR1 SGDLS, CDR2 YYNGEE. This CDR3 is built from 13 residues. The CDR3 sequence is CASSVGPNQPQHF. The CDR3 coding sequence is TGTGCCAGCAGCGTAGGGCCCAATCAGCCCCAGCATTTC.

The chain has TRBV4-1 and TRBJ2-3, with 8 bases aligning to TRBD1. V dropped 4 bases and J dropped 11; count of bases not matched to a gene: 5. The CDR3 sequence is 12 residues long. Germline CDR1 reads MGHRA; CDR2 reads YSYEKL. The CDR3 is CASSLPGTGQYF. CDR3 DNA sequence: TGCGCCAGCAGCCTCCCCGGGACAGGGCAGTATTTT.

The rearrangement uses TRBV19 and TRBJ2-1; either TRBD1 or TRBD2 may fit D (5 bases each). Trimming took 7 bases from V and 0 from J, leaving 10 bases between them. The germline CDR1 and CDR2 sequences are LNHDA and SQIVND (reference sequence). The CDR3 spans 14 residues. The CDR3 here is CASMGVDSYNEQFF. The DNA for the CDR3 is TGTGCCAGTATGGGGGTAGACTCCTACAATGAGCAGTTCTTC.

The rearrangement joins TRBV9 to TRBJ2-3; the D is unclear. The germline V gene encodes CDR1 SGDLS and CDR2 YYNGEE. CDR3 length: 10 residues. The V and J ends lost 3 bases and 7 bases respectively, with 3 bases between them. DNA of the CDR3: TGTGCCAGCAGCGGTAATACGCAGTATTTT. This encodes CASSGNTQYF.

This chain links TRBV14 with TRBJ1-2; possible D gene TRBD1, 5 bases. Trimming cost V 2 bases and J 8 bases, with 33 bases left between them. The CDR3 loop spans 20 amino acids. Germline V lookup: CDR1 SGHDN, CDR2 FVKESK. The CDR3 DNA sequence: TGTGCCAGCAGCCAATTCGGAAAAGGAACGGACATTACCCCCTATAGGGGCTACACCTTC. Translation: CASSQFGKGTDITPYRGYTF.